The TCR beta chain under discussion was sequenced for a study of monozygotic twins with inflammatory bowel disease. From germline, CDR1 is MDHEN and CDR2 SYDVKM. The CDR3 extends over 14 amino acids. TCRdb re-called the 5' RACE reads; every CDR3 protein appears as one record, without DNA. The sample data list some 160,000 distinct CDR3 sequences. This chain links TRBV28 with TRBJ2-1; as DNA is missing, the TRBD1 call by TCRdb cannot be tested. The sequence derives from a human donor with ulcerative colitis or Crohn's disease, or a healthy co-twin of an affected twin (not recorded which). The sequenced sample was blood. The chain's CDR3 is CAIGGAGAYNEQFF.